A single sample gave rise to the 28 T cell receptor beta chains below, sequenced in a study of regulatory T cells in long-lasting Graves disease. The authors built TCR beta libraries using iRepertoire HTBI primers and Arm-PCR of CDR3 regions. A single record per CDR3 protein comes from TCRdb applying MiXCR to the multiplex PCR reads. The table has some 500,000 distinct CDR3 sequences, 15% to 20% seen once. Time point in this sample: newly diagnosed GD, antithyroid drugs for less than 3 months. From RNA extracted from PBMCs, the TCR library was made. The same data also went into a second study, on T cells in Graves' hyperthyroidism and ophthalmopathy.

The specimen was peripheral blood mononuclear cells (PBMCs), collected at new diagnosis, from a patient treated with antithyroid drugs. Receptor source: a woman aged 35-60 years with Graves disease.

This clonotype was recorded many times. This chain links TRBV3-1 with TRBJ2-4; 7 bases fit TRBD1. Germline V gene sequence: CDR1 LGHDT, CDR2 YNNKEL (reference sequence). CDR3 length: 14 residues. V lost 5 bases, J lost 15 bases, and 16 bases stayed unmatched. The CDR3 here is CASSSRQGLSERYF. As DNA, the CDR3 is TGTGCCAGCAGCTCCCGACAGGGCCTTAGCGAGCGGTACTTC.

The chain recombines TRBV7-3 with TRBJ1-2; 11 nucleotides line up with TRBD1. V shed 5 bases, J shed 6 bases, and the junction held 2 bases outside the gene matches. Germline V gene data show CDR1 as SGHTA and CDR2 as FQGTGA. There are 13 residues in the CDR3. CDR3 protein: CASSRTGGDGYTF. CDR3 sequence (DNA): TGTGCCAGCAGCCGGACAGGGGGCGATGGCTACACCTTC.

Many counts were recorded for this clonotype. The chain is built from TRBV6-1 and TRBJ1-2, with 8 bases identical to TRBD1. Germline V lookup: CDR1 MNHNS, CDR2 SASEGT. Trimming removed 10 bases from V and 8 bases from J; junction bases left unmatched: 15. This CDR3 has 14 amino acids. DNA for the CDR3: TGTGCCACCACCAACTTGGGACAGGCTGAAGGCTACACCTTC. Encoded protein: CATTNLGQAEGYTF.

This clonotype occurred many times. CDR3 amino acids: CASQGNEQFF. CDR3 nucleotide sequence: TGTGCCTCCCAAGGGAATGAGCAGTTCTTC. This sequence joins TRBV30 and TRBJ2-1, with no clear D. Germline lookup yields CDR1 GTSNPN and CDR2 SVGIG (reference sequence). This CDR3 spans 10 amino acids. Trimming pared 7 bases from V and 7 bases from J, leaving 8 bases between.

This clonotype was recorded a few times. This chain connects TRBV27 to TRBJ2-1, with 11 bases fitting TRBD2. Germline V gene data show CDR1 as MNHEY and CDR2 as SMNVEV (reference sequence). After removal of 9 bases from V and 7 bases from J, the junction contained 14 bases not matched to a gene. The CDR3 is 16 amino acids. The CDR3 DNA sequence: TGTGCCAGATGCCGAGAAATAGCGGGGGGGGGAAATGAGCAGTTCTTC. The encoded protein is CARCREIAGGGNEQFF.

The table lists this clonotype with a few counts. This chain uses TRBV15 with TRBJ1-4; D is unclear. V lost 1 base to trimming and J lost 3 bases, with 15 bases between them. Germline V gene sequence: CDR1 LNHNV, CDR2 YYDKDF (reference sequence). The CDR3 covers 17 residues. The CDR3 reads CATSRAPPALSNEKLFF. The DNA of the CDR3 is TGTGCCACCAGCAGAGCTCCTCCCGCGTTGTCTAATGAAAAACTGTTTTTT.

This clonotype has a count of ten or more. The chain uses TRBV28 and TRBJ2-7; D could derive from TRBD1 or TRBD2 (5 bases each). This CDR3 is 13 amino acids long. Trimming shortened V by 8 bases and J by 2 bases, and 13 bases separated the two germline ends. CDR1 and CDR2 from the germline V gene are MDHEN and SYDVKM. The CDR3 nucleotides are TGTGCCAGCGTAGGGACCCAACCCTACGAGCAGTACTTC. Its translation is CASVGTQPYEQYF.

This chain joins TRBV20-1 and TRBJ2-5; the match to TRBD2 covers 10 bases. The CDR3 length is 13 residues. J lost 3 bases, V lost 4 bases, and 2 bases had no gene match. The germline gives CDR1 DFQATT, CDR2 SNEGSKA (reference sequence). CDR3 nucleotides: TGCAGTGCTATGAGCGGGAGGGAAGAGACCCAGTACTTC. Protein: CSAMSGREETQYF.

V is TRBV7-9 and J is TRBJ2-1; D possibly corresponds to TRBD1 (6 bases). Germline V gene lookup returns CDR1 SEHNR and CDR2 FQNEAQ (reference sequence). V lost 4 bases and J 10 bases, leaving 11 bases between the germline ends. This CDR3 contains 12 residues. In DNA form, the CDR3 reads TGTGCCAGCAGCTCCACCGGGACAGAGCAGTTCTTC. This gives the protein CASSSTGTEQFF.

This clonotype was detected only a few times. V usage is TRBV18 and J usage is TRBJ1-1, with unresolved D. Per the germline V gene, CDR1 is KGHSH and CDR2 is LQKENI. Trimming stripped 3 bases from V and 7 bases from J, with 27 bases between. The CDR3 has 18 residues. DNA of the CDR3: TGTGCCAGCTCACCTCGTTATGTGGCAGTTTCTCACCGGGATGAAGCTTTCTTT. Translating it yields CASSPRYVAVSHRDEAFF.

This clonotype was recorded at least ten times. The chain carries TRBV10-3 and TRBJ2-2, with 9 positions matching TRBD1. This CDR3 is 15 amino acids long. V lost 4 bases and J lost 6; bases outside the gene matches: 6. Germline CDR1 ENHRY, CDR2 SYGVKD. The CDR3 region is CAISGEQGASGELFF. The CDR3 DNA sequence: TGTGCCATCAGTGGGGAACAGGGGGCGTCCGGGGAGCTGTTTTTT.

This clonotype appeared many times. The chain carries TRBV11-2 and TRBJ2-1; D unclear. CDR3 length equals 13 residues. Trimming pared 5 bases from V and 12 bases from J, leaving 17 bases between. Germline-derived CDR1 and CDR2 are SGHAT and FQNNGV. CDR3: CASSSNSYLGQFF. CDR3 bases: TGTGCCAGCAGCAGCAACAGCTACCTGGGGCAGTTCTTC.

The chain employs TRBV28 and TRBJ1-4; D not certain. CDR3 size: 15 residues. The germline V gene encodes CDR1 MDHEN and CDR2 SYDVKM. Trimming cost V 5 bases and J 6 bases, with 16 bases left between them. DNA of the CDR3: TGTGCCAGCAGTCTAAGACAAGCCCTTTATGAAAAACTGTTTTTT. Its translation: CASSLRQALYEKLFF.

There are a few counts of this clonotype. The rearrangement joins TRBV5-6 to TRBJ2-5, with D unclear. The length of the CDR3 is 12 residues. Germline CDR1 SGHDT, CDR2 YYEEEE. V lost 4 bases to trimming and J lost 1 base, with 5 bases between them. DNA for the CDR3: TGTGCCAGCAGCACCCGCCAAGAGACCCAGTACTTC. Translation: CASSTRQETQYF.

There are many counts of this clonotype. One end of the junction is discordant with germline, which a read error may explain. J is TRBJ2-5 and V is TRBV12-3 or TRBV12-4, with a possible D match to TRBD1 (6 bases). The CDR3 runs to 13 residues. In nucleotides, the CDR3 is TGTGCCAGCAGCTTAGGCAGGGGAGAGACCCAGTACTTC. It translates to CASSLGRGETQYF.

The CDR3 DNA reads as TGCAGCGTTTATAACACCGGGGAGCTGTTTTTT. As protein: CSVYNTGELFF. The chain is built from TRBV29-1 and TRBJ2-2; D gene uncertain. Trimming took off 5 bases at V and 2 bases at J, with 3 bases between the two ends. This CDR3 contains 11 residues. The germline V gene has CDR1 SQVTM and CDR2 ANQGSEA.

This clonotype was observed many times. J is TRBJ2-2 and V is TRBV2, with a tentative D call TRBD2 (5 bases). CDR3 length equals 15 residues. V shed 4 bases and J shed 0 bases, with 9 bases lying between them. Germline V lookup: CDR1 SNHLY, CDR2 FYNNEI. CDR3 in DNA: TGTGCCAGCAGTGTTCGGGGATCGAACACCGGGGAGCTGTTTTTT. Protein sequence: CASSVRGSNTGELFF.

This clonotype was seen ten or more times. The chain couples TRBV6-5 to TRBJ2-3, with D perhaps matching TRBD1 (6 bases). V lost 0 bases to trimming and J lost 4 bases, with 14 bases between them. The CDR3 covers 16 residues. Germline CDR1 reads MNHEY; CDR2 reads SVGAGI. The CDR3 coding sequence is TGTGCCAGCAGTTACTCAGGATTTGGGGGCCCAGATACGCAGTATTTT. It is translated as CASSYSGFGGPDTQYF.

This clonotype showed up many times. The J gene is TRBJ1-4, the V gene TRBV7-8; maybe TRBD1 (5 bases). The CDR3 is 13 residues long. CDR1 is SGHVS, CDR2 FQNEAQ, per germline. Trimming stripped 1 base from V and 8 bases from J, with 8 bases between. In DNA form, the CDR3 reads TGTGCCAGCAGCTTAGGGGGCGGCGAAAAACTGTTTTTT. The encoded protein is CASSLGGGEKLFF.

This clonotype was seen more than once but under ten times. This chain connects TRBV6-1 to TRBJ2-7; no clear D gene. Trimming pared 2 bases from V and 3 bases from J, leaving 11 bases between. CDR3 length: 14 residues. Germline V gives CDR1 MNHNS, CDR2 SASEGT. CDR3 sequence (DNA): TGTGCCAGCAGTGAATATGGAATTGGCTACGAGCAGTACTTC. Translated, it gives CASSEYGIGYEQYF.

This clonotype was seen many times. The chain joins TRBV12-3 or TRBV12-4 to TRBJ2-3; 11 nucleotides align to TRBD2. The V gene end was trimmed by 4 bases and the J gene end by 4 bases; junction bases not matched to a gene: 4. The CDR3 spans 15 residues. In DNA form, the CDR3 reads TGTGCCAGCAGTTCAGTAGCGGGGGGGGCAGATACGCAGTATTTT. It is translated as CASSSVAGGADTQYF.

This clonotype was seen repeatedly, ten times or more. The rearrangement joins TRBV5-1 to TRBJ2-1; 8 nucleotides align to TRBD1. V dropped 0 bases and J dropped 10; count of bases not matched to a gene: 3. The CDR3 has 13 amino acids. Germline V lookup: CDR1 SGHRS, CDR2 YFSETQ. This CDR3 reads CASSLVQGVEQFF. The CDR3 nucleotides read TGCGCCAGCAGCTTGGTACAGGGGGTCGAGCAGTTCTTC.

A remark on this clonotype: This could be a read error, since a much larger clone is one nucleotide away. CDR3 nucleotide sequence: TGTGCCAGCAGCTTGCTTCAGGGGAGCACTCAAGCTTTCTTT. Translation: CASSLLQGSTQAFF. J is TRBJ1-1 and V is TRBV5-6, with D tentatively TRBD1 (6 bases). Germline loops: CDR1 SGHDT, CDR2 YYEEEE. This CDR3 region has 14 residues. Together with reference TRBV5-6 and TRBJ1-1, the CDR3 gives the full variable domain: DAGVTQSPTHLIKTRGQQVTLRCSPKSGHDTVSWYQQALGQGPQFIFQYYEEEERQRGNFPDRFSGHQFPNYSSELNVNALLLGDSALYLCASSLLQGSTQAFFGQGTRLTVV.

The rearrangement joins TRBV4-1 to TRBJ2-6; D ambiguous. The CDR3 has 16 amino acids. Germline assignment: CDR1 MGHRA and CDR2 YSYEKL. V lost 5 bases, J lost 1 base, and 12 bases lay in between. This CDR3 reads CASSTHPSSGANVLTF. The CDR3 DNA follows: TGCGCCAGCAGCACCCATCCTTCTTCTGGGGCCAACGTCCTGACTTTC.

This clonotype was counted many times. The chain joins TRBV5-8 to TRBJ1-1, with D possibly being TRBD1 (6 bases). The CDR3 totals 17 residues. V dropped 0 bases and J dropped 0 bases, with 15 bases sitting between them. Looked up from germline, CDR1 is SGHTS and CDR2 is YDEGEE. The CDR3 sequence: CASSLADPGAVNTEAFF. Here the CDR3 DNA reads TGTGCCAGCAGCTTGGCGGACCCAGGGGCTGTGAACACTGAAGCTTTCTTT.

Ten or more counts support this clonotype. V and J are TRBV28 and TRBJ1-2, with D maybe TRBD1 (5 bases). Germline V lookup: CDR1 MDHEN, CDR2 SYDVKM. Trimming removed 1 base from V and 7 bases from J, with 10 bases in between. This CDR3 is built from 13 residues. For the CDR3, the DNA is TGTGCCAGCAGTTTATCCGGGACGGGTGGCTACACCTTC. Translation: CASSLSGTGGYTF.

J is TRBJ1-3 and V is TRBV2; 8 bases agree with TRBD1. The CDR3 sequence is 16 residues long. Trimming removed 7 bases from V and 0 bases from J; junction bases left unmatched: 8. The germline V gene has CDR1 SNHLY and CDR2 FYNNEI. The CDR3 DNA is TGTGCCAGCAAGGAGACAGGGGTCTTCTCTGGAAACACCATATATTTT. It yields the protein CASKETGVFSGNTIYF.

The chain employs TRBV20-1 and TRBJ2-7; 7 nucleotides agree with TRBD2. The CDR3 extends over 12 amino acids. Looked up from germline, CDR1 is DFQATT and CDR2 is SNEGSKA (reference sequence). As DNA, the CDR3 is TGCAGCTACCGGGGGGATGGAGGCGAGCAGTACTTC. It codes for CSYRGDGGEQYF.